These 8 T cell receptor beta chains were sequenced from one sample in a study of response to subunit inactivated influenza vaccine. One entry per CDR3 protein results from TCRdb running MiXCR on the RT-PCR reads. The data show 500,000 to 550,000 distinct CDR3 sequences, around 8% seen once. The sample consisted of PBMCs from blood, taken roughly 24 months after vaccination. These TCRs come from a man aged 50 to 69 who received an inactivated influenza vaccine.

The chain is built from TRBV7-9 and TRBJ2-2; 8 bases are a match to TRBD1. The germline CDR1 and CDR2 sequences are SEHNR and FQNEAQ (reference sequence). V lost 5 bases to trimming and J lost 7 bases; unmatched junction nucleotides: 6. The CDR3 loop spans 14 amino acids. The CDR3 spells CASSAGQAGGELFF. The CDR3, as DNA: TGTGCCAGCAGCGCGGGACAGGCCGGCGGGGAGCTGTTTTTT. Full variable domain (rest looked up from reference TRBV7-9 and TRBJ2-2): DTGVSQNPRHKITKRGQNVTFRCDPISEHNRLYWYRQTLGQGPEFLTYFQNEAQLEKSRLLSDRFSAERPKGSFSTLEIQRTEQGDSAMYLCASSAGQAGGELFFGEGSRLTVL.

This clonotype was seen a few times. The chain links TRBV7-8 to TRBJ1-3; a possible D gene is TRBD1 (5 bases). This CDR3 has 16 residues. Germline CDR1 and CDR2: SGHVS and FQNEAQ. V lost 5 bases to trimming and J lost 0 bases, with 14 bases between them. The CDR3 DNA follows: TGTGCCAGCAGCCCGCAGGGACGGATCTCTGGAAACACCATATATTTT. Translation: CASSPQGRISGNTIYF.

This clonotype was detected only a few times. The chain is built from TRBV4-2 and TRBJ2-1; the match to TRBD2 covers 8 bases. This CDR3 has 14 residues. Trimming at V came to 11 bases and at J to 7 bases, leaving 13 bases not matched to a gene. CDR1 is LGHNA and CDR2 is YNFKEQ in the germline V gene. The CDR3 here is CASQREIGLNEQFF. CDR3 sequence (DNA): TGTGCCTCCCAGCGGGAGATCGGTCTTAATGAGCAGTTCTTC.

The CDR3 region has the DNA TGTGCCAGCAGCTCCCCCCGACAGGGGACCGGGGAGCTGTTTTTT. This encodes CASSSPRQGTGELFF. The chain joins TRBV7-6 to TRBJ2-2; 8 nucleotides align to TRBD1. This CDR3 has 15 amino acids. V lost 4 bases and J lost 5; bases outside the gene matches: 6. Germline V lookup: CDR1 SGHVS, CDR2 FNYEAQ.

This clonotype showed up many times. This chain links TRBV4-3 with TRBJ1-2; 8 positions match TRBD1. CDR1 is LGHNA, CDR2 YSLEER, per germline. CDR3 length: 14 amino acids. With V trimmed by 5 bases and J by 4 bases, 6 bases remained unmatched. The chain's CDR3 is CASSSDRDRYGYTF. CDR3 sequence (DNA): TGCGCCAGCAGCTCGGACAGGGATCGCTATGGCTACACCTTC.

This clonotype came up many times. The genes are TRBV12-3 or TRBV12-4 and TRBJ2-1, with D tentatively TRBD2 (5 bases). The CDR3 spans 12 residues. With 2 bases removed from V and 11 bases from J, the gap between germline ends came to 10 bases. The CDR3 here is CASSLNYGKQFF. CDR3 bases: TGTGCCAGCAGTTTAAATTACGGGAAGCAGTTCTTC.

This clonotype was detected ten times or more. V usage is TRBV11-2 and J usage is TRBJ2-1, with D tentatively TRBD1 or TRBD2 (5 bases each). The germline V gene encodes CDR1 SGHAT and CDR2 FQNNGV. The CDR3 covers 15 residues. V lost 4 bases, J lost 8 bases, and 18 bases lay in between. CDR3 loop: CASSSYRGSVDEQFF. In nucleotides, the CDR3 is TGTGCCAGCAGCTCATACCGGGGCTCCGTCGATGAGCAGTTCTTC.

This sequence joins TRBV7-9 and TRBJ2-7; 8 bases map to TRBD1. CDR1 SEHNR and CDR2 FQNEAQ come from the germline V gene (reference sequence). The junction had 8 bases not matched to a gene; V was cut back by 5 bases and J by 5 bases. CDR3 length equals 14 residues. The CDR3, as DNA: TGTGCCAGCAGCACCCGGACAGGGTTCCACGAGCAGTACTTC. It yields the protein CASSTRTGFHEQYF.